This entry describes one T cell receptor (beta chain). The germline gives CDR1 KGHSH, CDR2 LQKENI. The V and J ends lost 3 bases and 2 bases respectively, with 6 bases between them. The CDR3 consists of 13 residues. Under the authors' procedure: Amplified reference gene primers provided the basis for estimating nucleated cell counts. The method was immunoSEQ multiplex PCR; TCRdb's version includes in-frame clones alone and lacks a portion of them. V, J and clone size derive from that table, while D and trimming were established from the DNA sequence. There are roughly 290,000 clones in the sample; roughly 88% occur only once, and around 2.2% lies in the top ten. The source of the sample is a study of blood T cell repertoires in COVID-19. Overall study context: Nucleic acid was either cDNA or gDNA, and it came from T cells, B-cell-depleted T cells, or PBMCs.

Clinical history as reported by participants underpinned cohort assignment. The specimen sequenced was PBMCs or T cells enriched from blood (not recorded which). The TCR sequence derives from a man aged 30 to 39 who had recovered from COVID-19. This sequence joins TRBV18 and TRBJ2-3; D remains unclear. In DNA form, the CDR3 reads TGTGCCAGCTCACCTCAGGTCACAGATACGCAGTATTTT. Its translation is CASSPQVTDTQYF.